These 13 T cell receptor beta chains originate from one sample sequenced in a study of Ad26.COV2.S vaccination and SARS-CoV-2 variants. Generated by immunoSEQ multiplex PCR, the TCRdb table keeps only in-frame clones and is missing some. The table lists about 280,000 clones, approximately 89% of them singletons. Noted treatment: 19 received Ad26.COV2.S at low or high dose, single or two shots; about 5 received placebo; per-sample allocation not given. Day 63 after the first vaccine or placebo injection was the time point for sampling. The material was peripheral blood, obtained in a trial of Ad26.COV2.S vaccine versus placebo. These TCRs come from a person between 18 and 65 years old who received the Ad26.COV2.S COVID-19 vaccine or a placebo.

A note on this clone: Other nucleotide sequences in the sample specify the same CDR3. The chain is built from TRBV7-2 and TRBJ2-7; D not certain. Trimming removed 0 bases at V and 3 bases at J, with 6 bases between. Germline CDR1 and CDR2: SGHTA and FQGNSA. CDR3 size: 13 residues. CDR3 DNA: TGTGCCAGCAGCTTAGCGGGCCGCTACGAGCAGTACTTC. Its translation is CASSLAGRYEQYF.

The chain employs TRBV6-5 and TRBJ1-2, with 7 bases that match TRBD1. Germline CDR1 and CDR2: MNHEY and SVGAGI. The CDR3 is 14 amino acids. J was trimmed by 1 base and V by 6 bases; bases with no gene match: 5. CDR3 in DNA: TGTGCCAGCAGAGGGACAGATCTTAACTATGGCTACACCTTC. It yields the protein CASRGTDLNYGYTF.

DNA for the CDR3: TGTGCCAGCAGTGTACCGGGTAGGGAGCTGTTTTTT. Translation gives CASSVPGRELFF. V is TRBV25-1 and J is TRBJ2-2; D gene ambiguous. The V end was cut by 4 bases, the J end by 9 bases, with 9 bases between. The germline V gene encodes CDR1 MGHDK and CDR2 SYGVNS. The CDR3 has 12 amino acids.

The CDR3 is CASSYPPRAQTANSYNEQFF. In DNA, the CDR3 is TGTGCCAGCAGTTACCCACCCAGGGCACAAACCGCTAACTCCTACAATGAGCAGTTCTTC. The chain carries TRBV6-2 or TRBV6-3 and TRBJ2-1; possibly TRBD1 for D (5 bases). V lost 2 bases to trimming and J lost 0 bases, with 23 bases between them. The CDR3 extends over 20 amino acids. In germline, CDR1 is MNHEY, CDR2 SVGEGT.

The chain joins TRBV3-1 (or the pseudogene TRBV3-2) to TRBJ1-6; D might be TRBD1 (6 bases). CDR3 length: 16 residues. The V gene lost 1 base and the J gene lost 0 bases, with 7 bases spanning the gap. Germline V gene data show CDR1 as LGHDT and CDR2 as YNNKEL (reference sequence). The CDR3 reads CASSQGGASYNSPLHF. DNA of the CDR3: TGTGCCAGCAGCCAAGGGGGGGCCTCCTATAATTCACCCCTCCACTTT.

This sequence joins TRBV12-3 or TRBV12-4 and TRBJ2-1; TRBD2 matches 12 bases. The ends lost 1 base at V and 14 bases at J; junction bases unmatched: 3. This CDR3 has 13 amino acids. CDR3 sequence reads: CASSLGTSGVEFF. CDR3 in DNA: TGTGCCAGCAGTTTAGGGACTAGCGGGGTAGAGTTCTTC.

The chain employs TRBV7-2 and TRBJ1-5; a weak D match, TRBD1 (5 bases). V lost 5 bases and J 0 bases, leaving 17 bases between the germline ends. The CDR3 extends over 17 amino acids. CDR1 is SGHTA, CDR2 FQGNSA, per germline. CDR3 sequence (DNA): TGTGCCAGCAGCCCTAATAGTCAGGGTAATAGCAATCAGCCCCAGCATTTT. This translates into CASSPNSQGNSNQPQHF.

This chain connects TRBV14 to TRBJ1-2; 9 nucleotides align to TRBD1. The CDR3 sequence is 14 residues long. The trim removed 4 bases at V and 8 bases at J, leaving 8 bases unmatched. Germline CDR1 SGHDN, CDR2 FVKESK. The CDR3 DNA reads TGTGCCAGCAGCCCAGGACAGGGGAGAAGGGGCTACACCTTC. This codes for CASSPGQGRRGYTF.

J is TRBJ1-5 and V is TRBV5-1; D gene uncertain. V was clipped by 3 bases and J by 4 bases, with 11 bases between them. Germline loops: CDR1 SGHRS, CDR2 YFSETQ. CDR3 length: 14 amino acids. The CDR3 spells CASSSSGGNQPQHF. The CDR3 DNA is TGCGCCAGCAGCTCTAGCGGCGGGAATCAGCCCCAGCATTTT.

V is TRBV12-3 or TRBV12-4 and J is TRBJ1-5; D is unclear. The CDR3 spans 13 residues. Trimming removed 3 bases at V and 6 bases at J, with 9 bases between. This CDR3 is CASSFVAGQPQHF. DNA for the CDR3: TGTGCCAGCAGTTTTGTTGCAGGTCAGCCCCAGCATTTT.

In the case of this clone: At one of its ends the junction is not consistent with the germline gene, which may arise from a read error. The chain links TRBV7-7 to TRBJ2-1, with TRBD1 identical over 8 bases. The germline gives CDR1 SSHAT, CDR2 FNYEAQ (reference sequence). The CDR3 spans 15 residues. As DNA, the CDR3 is TGTGCTAGCAGCCGGACAGGGTCGAGTTACAATGAGCAGTTCTTC. Its protein is CASSRTGSSYNEQFF.

This sequence joins TRBV7-7 and TRBJ2-2; possible D gene TRBD1, 7 bases. The CDR3 runs to 14 residues. Germline-derived CDR1 and CDR2 are SSHAT and FNYEAQ (reference sequence). The chain's CDR3 is CAVRGARDTGELFF. In nucleotides, the CDR3 is TGTGCTGTCAGGGGGGCTCGGGACACCGGGGAGCTGTTTTTT.

This chain uses TRBV25-1 with TRBJ2-7; unclear D gene. The V end was cut by 2 bases, the J end by 12 bases, with 5 bases between. The CDR3 is 9 amino acids. Germline V CDR1 and CDR2: MGHDK, SYGVNS. CDR3 nucleotide sequence: TGTGCCAGCAGTGAAGGTATGTACTTC. This sequence encodes CASSEGMYF.